These T cell receptor beta chains were read from a single sample in a study of blood T cell repertoires in COVID-19. The protocol was immunoSEQ multiplex PCR, while the TCRdb copy is restricted to in-frame clones and leaves out a portion. The sample carries about 150,000 clones, roughly 90% recorded once. The sequenced material came from PBMCs or T cells enriched from blood (not recorded which). The source is a woman between 45 and 60 years old who had recovered from COVID-19. Each CDR3 is given with its conserved first and last residue. D genes are given only for firm matches. Only some rows state a clone size, as once, few, many or a class for expanded clones.

clone_size: once; j_call: TRBJ2-7; v_call: TRBV27; d_call: .; cdr3_aa: CASSLQTGPPYEQYF; cdr3_nt: TGTGCCAGCAGTTTACAGACAGGTCCCCCCTACGAGCAGTACTTC
clone_size: .; j_call: TRBJ2-1; v_call: TRBV9; d_call: TRBD2; cdr3_aa: CASSVELGGAAYNEQFF; cdr3_nt: TGTGCCAGCAGCGTAGAGCTCGGGGGGGCTGCCTACAATGAGCAGTTCTTC
clone_size: .; j_call: TRBJ2-1; v_call: TRBV9; d_call: .; cdr3_aa: CASSTDRSPYNEQFF; cdr3_nt: TGTGCCAGCAGCACAGACAGGTCCCCCTACAATGAGCAGTTCTTC
clone_size: once; j_call: TRBJ2-1; v_call: TRBV7-2; d_call: TRBD2; cdr3_aa: CASSLGVLAGEIYNEQFF; cdr3_nt: TGTGCCAGCAGCTTAGGTGTGCTAGCGGGGGAGATCTACAATGAGCAGTTCTTC
clone_size: few; j_call: TRBJ2-2; v_call: TRBV18; d_call: TRBD1; cdr3_aa: CASYTGGAGTGELFF; cdr3_nt: TGTGCCAGCTACACAGGGGGCGCAGGCACCGGGGAGCTGTTTTTT
clone_size: .; j_call: TRBJ1-3; v_call: TRBV6-5; d_call: .; cdr3_aa: CASKGTLGNTIYF; cdr3_nt: TGTGCCAGCAAAGGGACACTCGGAAACACCATATATTTT
clone_size: .; j_call: TRBJ2-3; v_call: TRBV5-1; d_call: TRBD1; cdr3_aa: CASSPGKQGIAQYF; cdr3_nt: TGCGCCAGCAGCCCCGGCAAACAGGGGATAGCGCAGTATTTT
clone_size: .; j_call: TRBJ2-7; v_call: TRBV6-2/TRBV6-3; d_call: .; cdr3_aa: CASSASIPNLYEQYF; cdr3_nt: TGTGCCAGCAGTGCGTCGATTCCCAACCTCTACGAGCAGTACTTC
clone_size: .; j_call: TRBJ1-2; v_call: TRBV3-1/TRBV3-2; d_call: TRBD1; cdr3_aa: CASSQYTGGSNYGYTF; cdr3_nt: TGTGCCAGCAGCCAATATACAGGGGGCTCTAACTATGGCTACACCTTC
clone_size: .; j_call: TRBJ1-6; v_call: TRBV6-6; d_call: TRBD1; cdr3_aa: CASSDGTGSSPLHF; cdr3_nt: TGTGCCAGCAGTGACGGGACAGGGAGTTCACCCCTCCACTTT
clone_size: .; j_call: TRBJ2-3; v_call: TRBV6-1; d_call: TRBD2; cdr3_aa: CASRRGAGASDTQYF; cdr3_nt: TGTGCCAGTCGGAGGGGAGCGGGGGCCTCGGATACGCAGTATTTT
clone_size: .; j_call: TRBJ2-5; v_call: TRBV20-1; d_call: .; cdr3_aa: CSAARETQYF; cdr3_nt: TGCAGTGCTGCGCGGGAGACCCAGTACTTC
clone_size: .; j_call: TRBJ1-2; v_call: TRBV4-3; d_call: .; cdr3_aa: CASSLNPPTDHPGYTF; cdr3_nt: TGCGCCAGCAGCCTAAACCCCCCGACAGACCACCCGGGCTACACCTTC
clone_size: .; j_call: TRBJ2-7; v_call: TRBV12-3/TRBV12-4; d_call: .; cdr3_aa: CASSFLVGEQYF; cdr3_nt: TGTGCCAGCAGTTTTTTAGTCGGGGAGCAGTACTTC